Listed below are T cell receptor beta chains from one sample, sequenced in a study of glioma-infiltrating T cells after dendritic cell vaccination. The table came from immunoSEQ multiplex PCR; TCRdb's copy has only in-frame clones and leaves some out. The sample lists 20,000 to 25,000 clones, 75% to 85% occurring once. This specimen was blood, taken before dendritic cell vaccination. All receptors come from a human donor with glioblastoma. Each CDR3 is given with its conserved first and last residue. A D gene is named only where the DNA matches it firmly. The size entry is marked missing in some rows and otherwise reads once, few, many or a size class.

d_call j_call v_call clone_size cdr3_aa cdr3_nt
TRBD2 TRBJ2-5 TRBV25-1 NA CASSVTWGGRQETQYF TGTGCCAGCAGTGTGACGTGGGGGGGTCGCCAAGAGACCCAGTACTTC
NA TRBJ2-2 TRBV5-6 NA CASSLGNYGELFF TGTGCCAGCAGCTTGGGAAACTACGGGGAGCTGTTTTTT
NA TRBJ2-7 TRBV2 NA CASFEVGLANSYEQYF TGTGCCAGCTTTGAAGTGGGTCTAGCGAACTCCTACGAGCAGTACTTC
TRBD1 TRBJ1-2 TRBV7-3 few CASSLTPGTGDGYTF TGTGCCAGCAGCTTAACGCCAGGGACAGGGGATGGCTACACCTTC
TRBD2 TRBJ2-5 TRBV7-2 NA CASSLGSGGVRQETQYF TGTGCCAGCAGCTTGGGTAGCGGGGGAGTTCGCCAAGAGACCCAGTACTTC
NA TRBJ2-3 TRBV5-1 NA CASSLGQGGTDTQYF TGCGCCAGCAGCTTGGGCCAAGGGGGCACAGATACGCAGTATTTT
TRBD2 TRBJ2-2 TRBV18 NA CASSPPGGRDTGELFF TGTGCCAGCTCACCACCCGGAGGGAGGGACACCGGGGAGCTGTTTTTT
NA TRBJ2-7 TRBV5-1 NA CASSLGVTGGYEQYF TGCGCCAGCAGCTTGGGAGTGACAGGAGGCTACGAGCAGTACTTC
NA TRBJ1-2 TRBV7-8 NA CASSPREKNYGYTF TGTGCCAGCAGCCCCCGGGAAAAGAACTATGGCTACACCTTC
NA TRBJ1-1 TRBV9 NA CASSVDQGWDTEAFF TGTGCCAGCAGCGTAGATCAGGGGTGGGACACTGAAGCTTTCTTT
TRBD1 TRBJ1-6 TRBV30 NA CAWTGQPNSPLHF TGTGCCTGGACGGGACAGCCGAATTCACCCCTCCACTTT
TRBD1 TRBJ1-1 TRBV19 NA CASTAYKDREGTEAFF TGTGCCAGTACCGCATATAAGGACAGGGAAGGCACTGAAGCTTTCTTT
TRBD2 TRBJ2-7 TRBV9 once CASSATASGSYEQYF TGTGCCAGCAGCGCCACGGCTAGCGGGAGCTACGAGCAGTACTTC
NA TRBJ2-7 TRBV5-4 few CASSLRGTTYEQYF TGTGCCAGCAGCTTGCGCGGGACGACCTACGAGCAGTACTTC
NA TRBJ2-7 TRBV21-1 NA CASSFSGVLAGGSYEQYF TGTGCCAGCAGCTTCTCAGGGGTGCTAGCGGGAGGATCCTACGAGCAGTACTTC
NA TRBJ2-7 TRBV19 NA CASSMAHSYEQYF TGTGCCAGTAGTATGGCACATTCCTACGAGCAGTACTTC
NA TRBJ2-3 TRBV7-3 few CASSLMSGSADTQYF TGTGCCAGCAGCTTAATGTCAGGGTCGGCAGATACGCAGTATTTT
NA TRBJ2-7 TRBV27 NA CASSYIPDRDYEQYF TGTGCCAGCAGTTATATCCCGGACAGAGACTACGAGCAGTACTTC
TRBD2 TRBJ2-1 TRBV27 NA CASSAAGGPYNEQFF TGTGCCAGCAGTGCAGCGGGAGGGCCCTACAATGAGCAGTTCTTC
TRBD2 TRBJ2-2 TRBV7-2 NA CASSVWTSGGLNTGELFF TGTGCCAGCAGCGTATGGACTAGCGGGGGGTTGAACACCGGGGAGCTGTTTTTT
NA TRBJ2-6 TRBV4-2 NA CASSQDQGSGANVLTF TGTGCCAGCAGCCAAGATCAGGGCTCTGGGGCCAACGTCCTGACTTTC
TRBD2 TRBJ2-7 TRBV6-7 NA CASSSGRESDEQYF TGTGCCAGCAGTAGCGGGAGGGAAAGCGACGAGCAGTACTTC
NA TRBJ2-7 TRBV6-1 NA CASSAGQSLSEQYF TGTGCCAGCAGTGCGGGACAATCCCTAAGCGAGCAGTACTTC
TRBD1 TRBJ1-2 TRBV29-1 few CSVETGGGYYGYTF TGCAGCGTTGAGACAGGGGGAGGGTACTATGGCTACACCTTC
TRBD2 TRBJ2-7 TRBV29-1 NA CSVELAGNYEQYF TGCAGCGTTGAACTAGCGGGTAACTACGAGCAGTACTTC
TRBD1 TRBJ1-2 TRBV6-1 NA CASRDRAGDYGYTF TGTGCCAGCAGGGACAGGGCTGGGGACTATGGCTACACCTTC
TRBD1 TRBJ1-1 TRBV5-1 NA CASSKDRGRAEAFF TGCGCCAGCAGCAAGGACAGGGGTCGGGCTGAAGCTTTCTTT
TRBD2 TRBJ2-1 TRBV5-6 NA CASSINPWREPYNEQFF TGTGCCAGCAGCATCAATCCCTGGCGGGAGCCCTACAATGAGCAGTTCTTC
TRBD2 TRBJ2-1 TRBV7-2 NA CASREREGNGEQFF TGTGCCAGCAGGGAGCGGGAGGGCAATGGTGAGCAGTTCTTC
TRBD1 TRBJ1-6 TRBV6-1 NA CASRDRSSYNSPLHF TGTGCCAGCAGGGACAGGAGCTCCTATAATTCACCCCTCCACTTT
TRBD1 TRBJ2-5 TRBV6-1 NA CANRDRGTQYF TGTGCCAACCGGGACAGGGGGACCCAGTACTTC
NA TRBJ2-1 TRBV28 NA CASSFPNSEQFF TGTGCCAGCAGTTTTCCGAATAGTGAGCAGTTCTTC
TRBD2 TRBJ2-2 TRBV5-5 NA CASSLAGGGTGELFF TGTGCCAGCAGCTTAGCGGGAGGGGGAACCGGGGAGCTGTTTTTT
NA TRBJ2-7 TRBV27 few CASSLNSFYEQYF TGTGCCAGCAGTTTAAACAGTTTCTACGAGCAGTACTTC
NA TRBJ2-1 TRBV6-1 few CASSEAWRNYNEQFF TGTGCCAGCAGTGAAGCCTGGAGGAACTACAATGAGCAGTTCTTC
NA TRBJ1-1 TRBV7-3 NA CASSSDSSGTEAFF TGTGCCAGCAGCTCGGACAGTTCGGGCACTGAAGCTTTCTTT
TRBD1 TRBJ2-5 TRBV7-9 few CASSQSGGGSSFGAQYF TGTGCCAGCAGCCAATCAGGGGGCGGGTCATCCTTCGGGGCCCAGTACTTC
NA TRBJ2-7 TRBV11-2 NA CASSLEWEGAYEQYF TGTGCCAGCAGCTTAGAGTGGGAGGGGGCCTACGAGCAGTACTTC
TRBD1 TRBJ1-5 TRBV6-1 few CASSEWGQVGSQPQHF TGTGCCAGCAGTGAATGGGGACAGGTTGGGAGTCAGCCCCAGCATTTT
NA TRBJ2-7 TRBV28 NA CASNLRAPYEQYF TGTGCCAGCAACCTCAGGGCTCCCTACGAGCAGTACTTC
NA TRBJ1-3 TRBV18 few CASSPYRADGNTIYF TGTGCCAGCTCACCATACAGAGCTGATGGAAACACCATATATTTT
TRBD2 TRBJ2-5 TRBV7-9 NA CASRREGGETQYF TGTGCCAGCAGGAGGGAGGGTGGAGAGACCCAGTACTTC
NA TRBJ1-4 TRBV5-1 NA CASSISGSINEKLFF TGCGCCAGCAGCATCTCAGGGTCCATTAATGAAAAACTGTTTTTT
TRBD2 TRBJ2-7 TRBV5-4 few CASSQDAGEDYEQYF TGTGCCAGCAGCCAAGATGCGGGAGAGGACTACGAGCAGTACTTC
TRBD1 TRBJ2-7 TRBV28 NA CASSHPGTGDPYEQYF TGTGCCAGCAGTCACCCCGGGACAGGGGACCCCTACGAGCAGTACTTC
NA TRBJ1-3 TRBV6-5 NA CASSSTQGFGNTIYF TGTGCCAGCAGCTCAACCCAGGGGTTTGGAAACACCATATATTTT
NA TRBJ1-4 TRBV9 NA CASSGRDNRGNEKLFF TGTGCCAGCAGCGGCCGGGACAACCGAGGTAATGAAAAACTGTTTTTT
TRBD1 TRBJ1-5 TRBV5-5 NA CASSLGGQGTHRQPQHF TGTGCCAGCAGCTTGGGGGGACAGGGGACTCACCGCCAGCCCCAGCATTTT
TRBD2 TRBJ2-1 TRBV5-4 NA CASSLTTSAHEQFF TGTGCCAGCAGCCTCACTACTAGCGCTCACGAGCAGTTCTTC
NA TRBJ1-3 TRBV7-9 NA CASFPGYSGNTIYF TGTGCCAGCTTCCCCGGGTACTCTGGAAACACCATATATTTT
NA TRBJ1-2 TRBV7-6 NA CASSLGSAGVYGYTF TGTGCCAGCAGCTTGGGGTCGGCAGGGGTGTATGGCTACACCTTC